This T cell receptor (beta chain) stems from a study of T-cell reconstitution after alpha-beta-depleted transplantation in children. The ends were cut back, 8 bases at V and 8 bases at J, with 21 bases in the middle. This CDR3 has 15 amino acids. This sample's TCRbeta library carried unique molecular identifier barcodes. MiXCR, run by TCRdb on the PCR reads, gives a single entry per CDR3 protein. The table has about 370,000 distinct CDR3 sequences, roughly 22% seen once. The chain recombines TRBV12-3 or TRBV12-4 with TRBJ1-4; D is possibly TRBD1 (5 bases). The clonotype was recovered from a human donor who donated a stem cell graft to a child with acute myeloid leukemia. Here the sequenced sample was PBMCs from the stem cell graft donor, taken from the stem cell graft. CDR3: CASAVVGRVSEKLFF. Here the CDR3 DNA reads TGTGCCAGCGCAGTTGTCGGCAGGGTTTCCGAAAAACTGTTTTTT.